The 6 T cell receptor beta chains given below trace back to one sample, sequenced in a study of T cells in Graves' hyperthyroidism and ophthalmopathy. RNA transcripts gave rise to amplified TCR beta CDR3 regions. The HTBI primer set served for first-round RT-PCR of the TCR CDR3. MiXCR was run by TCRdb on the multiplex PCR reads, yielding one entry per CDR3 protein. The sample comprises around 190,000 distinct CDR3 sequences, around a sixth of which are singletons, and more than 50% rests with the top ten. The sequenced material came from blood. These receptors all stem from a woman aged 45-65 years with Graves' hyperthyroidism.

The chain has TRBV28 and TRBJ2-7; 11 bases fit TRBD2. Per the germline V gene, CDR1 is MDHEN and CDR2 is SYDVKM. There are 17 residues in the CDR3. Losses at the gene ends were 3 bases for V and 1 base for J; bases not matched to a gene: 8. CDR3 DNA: TGTGCCAGCAGTTTCCGGACTAGCGGGCATAATTCCTACGAGCAGTACTTC. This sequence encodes CASSFRTSGHNSYEQYF. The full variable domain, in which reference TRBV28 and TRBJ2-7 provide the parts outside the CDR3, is DVKVTQSSRYLVKRTGEKVFLECVQDMDHENMFWYRQDPGLGLRLIYFSYDVKMKEKGDIPEGYSVSREKKERFSLILESASTNQTSMYLCASSFRTSGHNSYEQYFGPGTRLTVT.

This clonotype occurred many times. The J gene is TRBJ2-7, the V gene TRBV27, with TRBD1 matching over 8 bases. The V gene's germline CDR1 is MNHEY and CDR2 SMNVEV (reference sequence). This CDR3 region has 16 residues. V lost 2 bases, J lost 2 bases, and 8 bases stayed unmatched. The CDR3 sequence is CASSLGPRTGTYEQYF. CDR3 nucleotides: TGTGCCAGCAGTTTAGGCCCTAGGACAGGGACCTACGAGCAGTACTTC.

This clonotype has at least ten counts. CDR3 sequence reads: CSPRLGQGNYEQYF. CDR3 coding DNA: TGCAGTCCACGCCTGGGACAGGGAAACTACGAGCAGTACTTC. V usage is TRBV20-1 and J usage is TRBJ2-7, with 9 bases aligning to TRBD1. CDR3 length equals 14 residues. The ends lost 8 bases at V and 3 bases at J; junction bases unmatched: 11. CDR1 is DFQATT and CDR2 is SNEGSKA in the germline V gene (reference sequence).

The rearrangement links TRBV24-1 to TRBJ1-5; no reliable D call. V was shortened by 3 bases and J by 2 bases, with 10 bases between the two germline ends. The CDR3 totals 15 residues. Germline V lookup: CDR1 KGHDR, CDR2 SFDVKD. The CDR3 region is CATSDGRRGNQPQHF. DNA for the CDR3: TGTGCCACCAGTGATGGGAGAAGGGGCAATCAGCCCCAGCATTTT.

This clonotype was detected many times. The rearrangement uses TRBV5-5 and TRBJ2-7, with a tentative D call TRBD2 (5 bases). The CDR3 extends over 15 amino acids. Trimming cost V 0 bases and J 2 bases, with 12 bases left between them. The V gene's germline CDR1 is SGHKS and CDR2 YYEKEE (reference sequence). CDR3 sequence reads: CASSLDPGFAYEQYF. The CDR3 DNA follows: TGTGCCAGCAGCTTGGACCCGGGGTTCGCCTACGAGCAGTACTTC.

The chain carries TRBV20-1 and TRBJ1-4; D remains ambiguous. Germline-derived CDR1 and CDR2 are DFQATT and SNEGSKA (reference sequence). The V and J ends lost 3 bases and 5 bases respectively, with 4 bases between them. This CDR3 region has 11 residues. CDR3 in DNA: TGCAGTGCTAGGGTAAATGAAAAACTGTTTTTT. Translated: CSARVNEKLFF.